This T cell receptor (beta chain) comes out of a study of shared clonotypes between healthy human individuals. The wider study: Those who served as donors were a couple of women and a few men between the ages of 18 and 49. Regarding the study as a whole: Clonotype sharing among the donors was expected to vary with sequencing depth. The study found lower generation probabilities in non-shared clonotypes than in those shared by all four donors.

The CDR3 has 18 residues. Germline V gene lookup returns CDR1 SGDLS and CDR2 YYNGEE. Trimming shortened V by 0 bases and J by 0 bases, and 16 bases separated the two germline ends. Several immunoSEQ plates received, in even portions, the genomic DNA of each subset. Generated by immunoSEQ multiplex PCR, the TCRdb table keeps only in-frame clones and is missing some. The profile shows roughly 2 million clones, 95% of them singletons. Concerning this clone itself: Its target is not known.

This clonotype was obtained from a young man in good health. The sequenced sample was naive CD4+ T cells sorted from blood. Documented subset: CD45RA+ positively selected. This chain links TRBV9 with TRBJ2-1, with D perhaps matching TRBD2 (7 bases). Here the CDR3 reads CASSVEDYGGASYNEQFF. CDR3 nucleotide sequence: TGTGCCAGCAGCGTAGAGGATTATGGGGGGGCCTCCTACAATGAGCAGTTCTTC.